Given below is one T cell receptor (beta chain) in context. Its antigen is not identified. Germline loops: CDR1 SQVTM, CDR2 ANQGSEA. This CDR3 is built from 12 residues. The ends were cut back, 5 bases at V and 1 base at J, with 8 bases in the middle. This specimen comes from a study of T-cell reconstitution after alpha-beta-depleted transplantation in children. General study results and limits: Surviving recipient T cells and intrathymic progenitors accounted for some patients' high TCRbeta diversity at day 60. One year after transplant, T-cell counts and diversity came mostly from newly produced T cells. Several hundred graft clones that had expanded were reportedly the source of alpha-beta T cells about two months after transplant.

Library preparation (for TCRbeta) was performed with unique molecular identifiers. TCRdb re-called the PCR reads with MiXCR, one entry per CDR3 protein. In the table there are about 980,000 distinct CDR3 sequences, roughly 31% of which are singletons. The TCR comes from a boy younger than two who had a stem cell transplant for SCID, so the T cells may come from the graft donor. The source was PBMCs, mostly from graft donor cells, collected 360 days after TCRalphabeta/CD19-depleted stem cell transplant. The J gene is TRBJ1-2, the V gene TRBV29-1; D remains unclear. CDR3 DNA sequence: TGCAGCGTTAGTCGGGATAACTATGGCTACACCTTC. Protein: CSVSRDNYGYTF.